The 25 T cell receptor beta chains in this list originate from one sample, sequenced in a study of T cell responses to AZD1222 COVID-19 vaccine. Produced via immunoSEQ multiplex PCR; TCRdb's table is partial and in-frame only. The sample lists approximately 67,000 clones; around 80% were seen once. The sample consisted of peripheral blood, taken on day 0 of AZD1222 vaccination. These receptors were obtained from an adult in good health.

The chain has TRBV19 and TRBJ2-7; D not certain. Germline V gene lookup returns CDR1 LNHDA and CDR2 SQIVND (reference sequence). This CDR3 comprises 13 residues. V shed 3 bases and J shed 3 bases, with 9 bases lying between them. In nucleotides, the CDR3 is TGTGCCAGTAGTATCCCCGGCAGCTACGAGCAGTACTTC. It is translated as CASSIPGSYEQYF.

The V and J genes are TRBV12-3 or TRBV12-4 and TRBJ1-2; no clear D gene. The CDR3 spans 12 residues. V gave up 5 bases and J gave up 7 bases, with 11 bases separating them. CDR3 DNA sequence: TGTGCCAGCAGTCAAACGGGTATTGGCTACACCTTC. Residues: CASSQTGIGYTF.

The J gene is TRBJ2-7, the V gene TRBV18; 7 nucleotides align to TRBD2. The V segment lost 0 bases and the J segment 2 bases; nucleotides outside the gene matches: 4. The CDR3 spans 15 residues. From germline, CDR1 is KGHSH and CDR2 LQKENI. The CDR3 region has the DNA TGTGCCAGCTCACCACCCGGCGGGAGTCCCTACGAGCAGTACTTC. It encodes CASSPPGGSPYEQYF.

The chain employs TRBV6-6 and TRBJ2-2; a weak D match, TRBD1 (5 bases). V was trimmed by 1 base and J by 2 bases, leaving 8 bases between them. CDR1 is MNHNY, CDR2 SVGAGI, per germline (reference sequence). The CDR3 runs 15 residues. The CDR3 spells CASSYWGPNTGELFF. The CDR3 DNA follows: TGTGCCAGCAGTTACTGGGGCCCAAACACCGGGGAGCTGTTTTTT.

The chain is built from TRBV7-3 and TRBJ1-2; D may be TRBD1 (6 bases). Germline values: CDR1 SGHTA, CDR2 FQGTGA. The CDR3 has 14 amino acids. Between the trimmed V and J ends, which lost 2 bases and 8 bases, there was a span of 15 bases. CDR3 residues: CASSLYGGSGGYTF. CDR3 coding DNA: TGTGCCAGCAGCTTATACGGGGGCTCGGGAGGCTACACCTTC.

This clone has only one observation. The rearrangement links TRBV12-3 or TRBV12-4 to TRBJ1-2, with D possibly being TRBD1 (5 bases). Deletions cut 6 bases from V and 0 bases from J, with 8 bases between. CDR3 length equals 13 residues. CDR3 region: CASSRGTNYGYTF. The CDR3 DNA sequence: TGTGCCAGCAGCCGGGGGACTAACTATGGCTACACCTTC.

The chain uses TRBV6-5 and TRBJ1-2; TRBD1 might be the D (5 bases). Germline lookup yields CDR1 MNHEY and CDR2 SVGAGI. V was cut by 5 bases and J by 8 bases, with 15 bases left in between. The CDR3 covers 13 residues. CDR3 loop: CASSPPGGLGYTF. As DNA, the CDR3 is TGTGCCAGCAGTCCGCCGGGGGGTCTGGGCTACACCTTC.

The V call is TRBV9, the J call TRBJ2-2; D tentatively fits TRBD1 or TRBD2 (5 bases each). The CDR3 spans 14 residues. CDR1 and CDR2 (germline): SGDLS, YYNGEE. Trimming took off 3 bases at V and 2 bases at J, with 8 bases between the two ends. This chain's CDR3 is CASSGGPNTGELFF. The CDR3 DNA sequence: TGTGCCAGCAGCGGGGGACCAAACACCGGGGAGCTGTTTTTT.

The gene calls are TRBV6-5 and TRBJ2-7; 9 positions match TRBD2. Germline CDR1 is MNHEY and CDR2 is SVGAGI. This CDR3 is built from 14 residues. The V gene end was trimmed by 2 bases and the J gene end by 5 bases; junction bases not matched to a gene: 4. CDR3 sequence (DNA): TGTGCCAGCAGTTACCGCGGGGGGGGCCACGAGCAGTACTTC. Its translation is CASSYRGGGHEQYF.

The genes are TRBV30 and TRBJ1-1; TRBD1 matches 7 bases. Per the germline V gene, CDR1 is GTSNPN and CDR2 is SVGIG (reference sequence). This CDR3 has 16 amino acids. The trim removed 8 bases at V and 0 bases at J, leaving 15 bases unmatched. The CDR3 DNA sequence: TGTGCCAACAGGGACAGTCGCTTTTTCTTGAACACTGAAGCTTTCTTT. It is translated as CANRDSRFFLNTEAFF.

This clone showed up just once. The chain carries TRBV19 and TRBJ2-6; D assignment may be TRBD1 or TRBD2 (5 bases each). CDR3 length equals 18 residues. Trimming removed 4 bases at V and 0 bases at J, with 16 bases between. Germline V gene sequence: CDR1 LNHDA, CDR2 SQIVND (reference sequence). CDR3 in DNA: TGTGCCAGTAGTACCCCCTGGGACCGAAACTCTGGGGCCAACGTCCTGACTTTC. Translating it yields CASSTPWDRNSGANVLTF.

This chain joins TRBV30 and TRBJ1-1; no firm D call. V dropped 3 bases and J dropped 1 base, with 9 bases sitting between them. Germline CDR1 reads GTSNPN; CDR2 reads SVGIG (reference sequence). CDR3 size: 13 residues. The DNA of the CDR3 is TGTGCCTGGAGCGGGGTGCAGAACACTGAAGCTTTCTTT. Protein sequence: CAWSGVQNTEAFF.

The DNA for the CDR3 is TGTGCCAGCAGCTTGCAGTTTAAAGAGTACAATGAGCAGTTCTTC. As protein: CASSLQFKEYNEQFF. The chain has TRBV7-6 and TRBJ2-1; D gene uncertain. CDR3 length: 15 amino acids. The germline V gene encodes CDR1 SGHVS and CDR2 FNYEAQ. Trimming removed 3 bases from V and 4 bases from J, with 13 bases in between. The variable domain in full, completed from reference TRBV7-6 and TRBJ2-1, reads GAGVSQSPRYKVTKRGQDVALRCDPISGHVSLYWYRQALGQGPEFLTYFNYEAQQDKSGLPNDRFSAERPEGSISTLTIQRTEQRDSAMYRCASSLQFKEYNEQFFGPGTRLTVL.

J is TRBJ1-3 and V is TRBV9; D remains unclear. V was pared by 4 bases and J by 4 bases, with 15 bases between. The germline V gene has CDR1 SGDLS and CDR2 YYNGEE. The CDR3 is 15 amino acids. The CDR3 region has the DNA TGTGCCAGCAGCTTACTCTGGACTGAAGGAAACACCATATATTTT. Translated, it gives CASSLLWTEGNTIYF.

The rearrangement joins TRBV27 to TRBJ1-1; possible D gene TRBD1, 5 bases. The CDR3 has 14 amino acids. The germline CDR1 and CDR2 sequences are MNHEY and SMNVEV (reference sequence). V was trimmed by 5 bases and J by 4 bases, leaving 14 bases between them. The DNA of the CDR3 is TGTGCCAGCAGTCCCAGCCCAGGGATCACTGAAGCTTTCTTT. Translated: CASSPSPGITEAFF.

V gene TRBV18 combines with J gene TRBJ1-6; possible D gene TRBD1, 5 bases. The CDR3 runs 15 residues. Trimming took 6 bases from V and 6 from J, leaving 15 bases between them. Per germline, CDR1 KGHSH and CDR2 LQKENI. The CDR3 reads CASSLSGTANSPLHF. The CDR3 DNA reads TGTGCCAGCTCCTTGTCAGGGACGGCTAATTCACCCCTCCACTTT.

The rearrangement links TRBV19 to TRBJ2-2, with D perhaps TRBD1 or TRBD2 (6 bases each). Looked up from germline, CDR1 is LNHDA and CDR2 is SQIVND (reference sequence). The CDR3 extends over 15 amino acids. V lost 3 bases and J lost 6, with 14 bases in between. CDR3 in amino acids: CASSILQGGSGELFF. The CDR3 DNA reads TGTGCCAGTAGTATTCTACAGGGAGGTTCCGGGGAGCTGTTTTTT.

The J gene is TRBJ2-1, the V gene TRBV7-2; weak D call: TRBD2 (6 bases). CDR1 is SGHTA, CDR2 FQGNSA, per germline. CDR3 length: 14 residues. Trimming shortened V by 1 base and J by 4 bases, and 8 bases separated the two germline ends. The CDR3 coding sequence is TGTGCCAGCAGCTTAGATGGGGGGTACAATGAGCAGTTCTTC. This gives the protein CASSLDGGYNEQFF.

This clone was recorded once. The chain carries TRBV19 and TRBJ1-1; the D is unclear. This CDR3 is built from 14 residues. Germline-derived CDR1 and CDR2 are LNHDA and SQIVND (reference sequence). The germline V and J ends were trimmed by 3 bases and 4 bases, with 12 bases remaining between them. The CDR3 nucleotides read TGTGCCAGTAGTATCGATATGCGCGGCACTGAAGCTTTCTTT. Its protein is CASSIDMRGTEAFF.

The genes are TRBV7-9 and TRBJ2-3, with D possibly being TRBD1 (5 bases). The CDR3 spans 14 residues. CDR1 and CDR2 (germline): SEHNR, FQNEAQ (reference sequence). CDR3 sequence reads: CAGIRGWGTDTQYF. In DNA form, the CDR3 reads TGTGCAGGAATTAGGGGATGGGGCACAGATACGCAGTATTTT.

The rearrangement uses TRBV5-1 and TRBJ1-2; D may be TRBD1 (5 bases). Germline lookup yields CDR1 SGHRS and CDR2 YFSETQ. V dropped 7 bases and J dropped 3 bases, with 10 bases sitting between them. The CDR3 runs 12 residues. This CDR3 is CASGTGDYGYTF. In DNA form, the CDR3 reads TGCGCCAGCGGCACAGGAGACTATGGCTACACCTTC.

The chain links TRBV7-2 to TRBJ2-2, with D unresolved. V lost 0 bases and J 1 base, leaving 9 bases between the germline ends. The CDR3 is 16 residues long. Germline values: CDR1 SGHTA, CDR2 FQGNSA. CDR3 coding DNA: TGTGCCAGCAGCTTAGCGCAAGCCGGGAACACCGGGGAGCTGTTTTTT. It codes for CASSLAQAGNTGELFF.

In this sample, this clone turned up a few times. CDR3 coding DNA: TGTGCCAGCAGCCCAAAGGCGACTAGCGGGGGGGACAATGAGCAGTTCTTC. Translating it yields CASSPKATSGGDNEQFF. This chain connects TRBV5-4 to TRBJ2-1, with TRBD2 matching 14 bases. Trimming at V came to 4 bases and at J to 5 bases, leaving 8 bases not matched to a gene. The CDR3 is made up of 17 amino acids. Germline CDR1 and CDR2: SGHNT and YYREEE (reference sequence).

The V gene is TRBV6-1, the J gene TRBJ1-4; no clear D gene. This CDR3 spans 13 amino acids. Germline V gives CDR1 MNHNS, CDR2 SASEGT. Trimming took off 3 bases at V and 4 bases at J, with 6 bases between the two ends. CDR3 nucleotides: TGTGCCAGCAGTGACAGATTTAATGAAAAACTGTTTTTT. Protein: CASSDRFNEKLFF.

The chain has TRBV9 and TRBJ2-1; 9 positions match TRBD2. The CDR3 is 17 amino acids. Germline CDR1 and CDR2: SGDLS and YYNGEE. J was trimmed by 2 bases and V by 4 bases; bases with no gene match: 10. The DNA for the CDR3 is TGTGCCAGCAGCACGTATAGCGGGGGCCCCCCCTACAATGAGCAGTTCTTC. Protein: CASSTYSGGPPYNEQFF.